The clone carrying this T cell receptor (beta chain) was counted ten times or more. The antigen is unknown. Sample-barcoded 5' priming and a J-beta primer mix drove a second PCR of about 6 to 12 cycles. Unique molecular identifiers of 12 random nucleotides labeled each cDNA. TCRdb re-analysed the 5' RACE reads in MiXCR, keeping a single row per CDR3 protein. Among 600,000 to 850,000 distinct CDR3 sequences listed, around 40% were seen once. The sample belongs to a study of blood T cells in healthy people across ages. Overall study results and limits: Changes in expanded clonotypes were possibly confounded, as the CMV status of donors was unknown.

The germline V and J ends were trimmed by 0 bases and 6 bases, with 11 bases remaining between them. The CDR3 spans 14 residues. Looked up from germline, CDR1 is SGDLS and CDR2 is YYNGEE. The receptor comes from a woman between 55 and 75 years old in good health. The sample taken for sequencing was blood. This chain links TRBV9 with TRBJ2-3; TRBD2 is a possible D gene (6 bases). CDR3 in DNA: TGTGCCAGCAGCGTAGGGGAGGTCTCGGATACGCAGTATTTT. Residues: CASSVGEVSDTQYF.